Sequencing of this T cell receptor (beta chain) was carried out in a study of identifying expanded T cells in peripheral blood. V lost 5 bases, J lost 3 bases, and 5 bases stayed unmatched. The length of the CDR3 is 14 residues. CDR1 SEHNR and CDR2 FQNEAQ come from the germline V gene (reference sequence). With respect to this clone: The antigen remains undetermined.

Findings and limits, study-wide: Clone count variance between roughly 2-week samples rose with total template count. Over about two and four weeks, about 15 and 19 clones changed, versus approximately 1.2 between replicates.

TCRdb's copy holds only in-frame clones and misses some; the assay was immunoSEQ multiplex PCR. Among 65,000 to 95,000 clones listed, 80% to 85% were seen once. During the collection period, no donor immune events like infections were recorded. The chain combines TRBV7-9 with TRBJ2-7, with 9 bases lining up with TRBD2. The specimen sequenced was blood. This receptor was obtained from a person between 18 and 75 years old in good health. The CDR3, as DNA: TGTGCCAGCAGCCTACTAGCGGGCGACTACGAGCAGTACTTC. This codes for CASSLLAGDYEQYF.